This TCR beta chain was documented in a study of memory CD4+ T cells and cytomegalovirus serostatus. Profiling relied on immunoSEQ multiplex PCR, and the TCRdb table lists in-frame clones only, not all of them. The repertoire holds 60,000 to 70,000 clones, with over 60% as singletons. Single viable CD3+CD4+CD8-CD45RO+ cells were sorted as the memory CD4+ T cells. CDR3 size: 13 residues. V dropped 3 bases and J dropped 5 bases, with 10 bases sitting between them. Germline loops: CDR1 SGHAT, CDR2 FQNNGV. On this clone itself: Antigen unknown.

Findings and limits, study-wide: Each of 65 to 75 CMV-associated TCRbeta sequences occurred in one to five individuals.

The sequenced sample consisted of memory CD4+ T cells from blood. This sequence was found in an adult in good health and CMV-seronegative. Some clones in this sample may be carry-over from other donors' samples. V and J are TRBV11-2 and TRBJ2-5, with D unresolved. The CDR3 here is CASSFSMLETQYF. In DNA form, the CDR3 reads TGTGCCAGCAGCTTTTCTATGCTCGAGACCCAGTACTTC.